The 10 T cell receptor beta chains in this list originate from one sample, sequenced in a study of post-analysis software for immune sequencing data. No antigen has been assigned to these receptors. Points from the study as a whole: Five or six TRBV segments were significantly more frequent in patients than in controls. TRBV5-6, TRBV5-1 and TRBV20-1 were among these segments.

Unique molecular identifiers featured in each of the TCR beta cDNA libraries. One entry per CDR3 protein results from TCRdb running MiXCR on the PCR reads. This table has around 770,000 distinct CDR3 sequences, 35% to 55% appearing once. Sequenced: blood. Receptor source: a girl between 10 and 17 years old with multiple sclerosis.

The chain couples TRBV4-2 to TRBJ2-7; D is unresolved. The germline V gene encodes CDR1 LGHNA and CDR2 YNFKEQ. The CDR3 extends over 15 amino acids. V lost 4 bases and J lost 2, with 15 bases in between. In DNA form, the CDR3 reads TGTGCCAGCAGCCGGACCCAAATGGGCACCTACGAGCAGTACTTC. Translating gives CASSRTQMGTYEQYF.

This clonotype occurred a few times. This chain uses TRBV6-5 with TRBJ1-1; D remains unclear. V was cut by 7 bases and J by 4 bases, with 19 bases left in between. Germline V gives CDR1 MNHEY, CDR2 SVGAGI. The CDR3 sequence is 15 residues long. CDR3 sequence reads: CASTPGPLPVTEAFF. The CDR3 DNA reads TGTGCCAGCACCCCTGGTCCTCTCCCGGTCACTGAAGCTTTCTTT.

The gene calls are TRBV12-3 or TRBV12-4 and TRBJ2-7; TRBD1 is a possible D gene (7 bases). The CDR3 covers 14 residues. Trimming took off 6 bases at V and 5 bases at J, with 17 bases between the two ends. DNA for the CDR3: TGTGCCAGCAGGGTGGGGCAGGGGGGCCACGAGCAGTACTTC. Protein: CASRVGQGGHEQYF.

The chain uses TRBV27 and TRBJ2-1, with 7 bases fitting TRBD2. CDR3 size: 15 residues. The V segment lost 5 bases and the J segment 7 bases; nucleotides outside the gene matches: 11. CDR1 is MNHEY and CDR2 is SMNVEV in the germline V gene (reference sequence). The CDR3 DNA is TGTGCCAGCAGTCCCACCGGGAGGATTATGAATGAGCAGTTCTTC. It is translated as CASSPTGRIMNEQFF.

The V gene is TRBV2, the J gene TRBJ2-6; D remains unclear. CDR1 SNHLY and CDR2 FYNNEI come from the germline V gene. The CDR3 extends over 15 amino acids. Trimming cost V 4 bases and J 1 base, with 8 bases left between them. CDR3: CASSGSFSGANVLTF. In nucleotides, the CDR3 is TGTGCCAGCAGTGGGAGCTTTTCTGGGGCCAACGTCCTGACTTTC.

Only a few counts were recorded for this clonotype. The V and J genes are TRBV29-1 and TRBJ2-1; TRBD1 matches 9 bases. The germline V gene has CDR1 SQVTM and CDR2 ANQGSEA. The trim removed 0 bases at V and 1 base at J, leaving 4 bases unmatched. The CDR3 length is 16 residues. The CDR3 is CSVEDVGQGSYNEQFF. CDR3 nucleotide sequence: TGCAGCGTTGAAGATGTCGGACAGGGGTCCTACAATGAGCAGTTCTTC.

J is TRBJ2-1 and V is TRBV20-1; 8 bases are a match to TRBD2. CDR1 DFQATT and CDR2 SNEGSKA come from the germline V gene (reference sequence). Trimming took 6 bases from V and 9 from J; bases not matched to a gene: 13. The CDR3 covers 14 residues. The CDR3 DNA follows: TGCAGTGCACCGACTAGCGTCGGAATGTTTGAGCAGTTCTTC. Protein product: CSAPTSVGMFEQFF.

This chain links TRBV6-2 or TRBV6-3 with TRBJ2-7; D uncertain. Trimming stripped 5 bases from V and 2 bases from J, with 13 bases between. The CDR3 contains 14 residues. Germline-derived CDR1 and CDR2 are MNHEY and SVGEGT. CDR3 sequence reads: CASSRDWAAYEQYF. The CDR3 nucleotides are TGTGCCAGCAGTCGCGACTGGGCGGCCTACGAGCAGTACTTC.

A remark on this clonotype: Germline is not matched at one junction end, which may reflect a read error. This chain uses TRBV7-2 with TRBJ2-7; 10 bases map to TRBD1. Germline V gives CDR1 SGHTA, CDR2 FQGNSA. CDR3 length equals 14 residues. The CDR3 is CAGSPGQGRYEQYF. CDR3 sequence (DNA): TGTGCCGGCAGCCCGGGACAGGGGAGGTACGAGCAGTACTTC.

As for this clonotype: A much larger clone sits a single nucleotide away, making a read error possible. This chain uses TRBV7-9 with TRBJ1-2, with D unclear. The germline CDR1 and CDR2 sequences are SEHNR and FQNEAQ (reference sequence). This CDR3 is 11 amino acids long. CDR3 in amino acids: CAGSTRDGYTF. In nucleotides, the CDR3 is TGTGCCGGCAGCACCCGAGATGGCTACACCTTC.